The sequence of this T cell receptor (beta chain) was determined in a study of technical replicates of blood from a handful of donors. Here immunoSEQ multiplex PCR was the method, and the copy in TCRdb shows in-frame clones only, minus some. The table records approximately 81,000 clones, almost 96% of them present only once. V trimming: 8 bases; J trimming: 6 bases; junction bases outside the gene matches: 5. The CDR3 sequence is 13 residues long. The germline V gene encodes CDR1 SGHVS and CDR2 FQNEAQ. V usage is TRBV7-8 and J usage is TRBJ2-2, with TRBD1 identical over 8 bases. The sequence was collected from a human donor in good health. Sequencing was performed on T cells isolated from PBMCs. The CDR3 DNA reads TGTGCCAGCCGAACAGGGGGTCCCGGGGAGCTGTTTTTT. Its protein product is CASRTGGPGELFF.